A selection of T cell receptor beta chains follows, all from one sample in a study of cytomegalovirus exposure and HLA in healthy donors. Generated by immunoSEQ multiplex PCR, the TCRdb table keeps only in-frame clones and is missing some. The sample has 200,000 or so clones; about 77% are singletons. Material: PBMCs. The receptors shown here come from a woman aged 25 to 39 in good health and CMV-seropositive. Both conserved end residues are part of each CDR3. The D gene is left open where the match is weak. Only some rows state a clone size, as once, few, many or a class for expanded clones.

J: TRBJ1-2
D: TRBD1
V: TRBV28
size: .
DNA: TGTGCCAGCAGTCCACAGGGGGCGCCGAACTATGGCTACACCTTC
CDR3: CASSPQGAPNYGYTF

J: TRBJ2-7
D: TRBD1
V: TRBV5-1
size: .
DNA: TGCGCCAGCAGACGGACAGGGAAGGACGAGCAGTACTTC
CDR3: CASRRTGKDEQYF

J: TRBJ2-7
D: .
V: TRBV7-9
size: .
DNA: TGTGCCAGCAGCCCTAGGGAGGATCGGTACGAGCAGTACTTC
CDR3: CASSPREDRYEQYF

J: TRBJ1-1
D: TRBD1
V: TRBV27
size: few
DNA: TGTGCCAGCGGACAGGGCGGGACTGAAGCTTTCTTT
CDR3: CASGQGGTEAFF

J: TRBJ2-4
D: TRBD2
V: TRBV7-2
size: .
DNA: TGTGCCACCACATCCGGGGGGGGCTTAGAGTGGAACATTCAGTACTTC
CDR3: CATTSGGGLEWNIQYF

J: TRBJ2-1
D: .
V: TRBV6-4
size: once
DNA: TGTGCCAGCAGTGACTCATTAGGGGGCTACAATGAGCAGTTCTTC
CDR3: CASSDSLGGYNEQFF

J: TRBJ2-2
D: .
V: TRBV25-1
size: .
DNA: TGTGCCAGCACCCCCACCCGGGGGAACACCGGGGAGCTGTTTTTT
CDR3: CASTPTRGNTGELFF

J: TRBJ2-5
D: .
V: TRBV10-3
size: few
DNA: TGTGCCATCAGTGAGCCGGATCCCCGGGGGACCCAGTACTTC
CDR3: CAISEPDPRGTQYF

J: TRBJ2-1
D: TRBD2
V: TRBV6-1
size: .
DNA: TGTGCCAGCAGGGGGACTGGCGGGGGGGGAGAGCAGTTCTTC
CDR3: CASRGTGGGGEQFF

J: TRBJ1-4
D: .
V: TRBV5-1
size: .
DNA: TGCGCCAGCAGCTTGGTTTCAGGGTCGAATGAAAAACTGTTTTTT
CDR3: CASSLVSGSNEKLFF

J: TRBJ2-5
D: .
V: TRBV15
size: .
DNA: TGTGCCACCAGCACGGGGGACAGTAAAGAGACCCAGTACTTC
CDR3: CATSTGDSKETQYF

J: TRBJ2-7
D: TRBD2
V: TRBV7-2
size: .
DNA: TGTGCCAGCAGCGAACCGGGACTACCCCTTATAGAGCAGTACTTC
CDR3: CASSEPGLPLIEQYF

J: TRBJ1-5
D: .
V: TRBV6-1
size: .
DNA: TGTGCCAGCAATATGGCAGGAAGCAATCAGCCCCAGCATTTT
CDR3: CASNMAGSNQPQHF

J: TRBJ2-1
D: .
V: TRBV30
size: .
DNA: TGTGCCTGGAGTAGCGTGGCTCTCTCCTACAATGAGCAGTTCTTC
CDR3: CAWSSVALSYNEQFF

J: TRBJ2-5
D: TRBD2
V: TRBV5-1
size: .
DNA: TGCGCCAGCAGCTCCGGGGGGGCGGGAGAGACCCAGTACTTC
CDR3: CASSSGGAGETQYF

J: TRBJ2-3
D: .
V: TRBV5-1
size: .
DNA: TGCGCCAGCAGCTTGTATTCTGCTAGTGCGCAGTATTTT
CDR3: CASSLYSASAQYF

J: TRBJ2-2
D: TRBD2
V: TRBV9
size: .
DNA: TGTGCCAGCAGCGTAGCCCCAGCGGGGACGAACACCGGGGAGCTGTTTTTT
CDR3: CASSVAPAGTNTGELFF

J: TRBJ2-3
D: .
V: TRBV6-6
size: .
DNA: TGTGCCAGCGGGCGCGTGGGCCACACAGATACGCAGTATTTT
CDR3: CASGRVGHTDTQYF

J: TRBJ1-2
D: .
V: TRBV9
size: .
DNA: TGTGCCAGCAGCGGCACAGGAGTAAATGGCTACACCTTC
CDR3: CASSGTGVNGYTF

J: TRBJ1-1
D: .
V: TRBV2
size: .
DNA: TGTGCCACTTATATGAACACTGAAGCTTTCTTT
CDR3: CATYMNTEAFF

J: TRBJ2-3
D: TRBD1
V: TRBV10-3
size: few
DNA: TGTGCCACCCGACCGGGACAGTCTACAGATACGCAGTATTTT
CDR3: CATRPGQSTDTQYF

J: TRBJ2-7
D: TRBD1
V: TRBV28
size: .
DNA: TGTGCCAGCAGTTTATCGGCAGGGGGTGCCTACGAGCAGTACTTC
CDR3: CASSLSAGGAYEQYF

J: TRBJ2-1
D: TRBD1
V: TRBV2
size: once
DNA: TGTGCCAGCGGACCGGGACAGGGTAGGAATGAGCAGTTCTTC
CDR3: CASGPGQGRNEQFF

J: TRBJ2-7
D: TRBD1
V: TRBV7-7
size: .
DNA: TGTGCTAGCAGCCCCGGTAGGGGACAGGGGGCGGACGAGCAGTACTTC
CDR3: CASSPGRGQGADEQYF

J: TRBJ2-3
D: .
V: TRBV5-6
size: .
DNA: TGTGCCAGCAGCTTGACAGGCCCAGATACGCAGTATTTT
CDR3: CASSLTGPDTQYF

J: TRBJ1-4
D: .
V: TRBV14
size: .
DNA: TGTGCCAGCAGCCCTAGGACAACAACTAATGAAAAACTGTTTTTT
CDR3: CASSPRTTTNEKLFF

J: TRBJ1-1
D: TRBD1
V: TRBV2
size: .
DNA: TGTGCCAGCACGGATGACAGGGGCACTGAAGCTTTCTTT
CDR3: CASTDDRGTEAFF

J: TRBJ1-2
D: TRBD1
V: TRBV6-5
size: .
DNA: TGTGCCAGCAGTTACACAGGGGTCAATGGCTACACCTTC
CDR3: CASSYTGVNGYTF

J: TRBJ1-1
D: TRBD1
V: TRBV7-9
size: .
DNA: TGTGCCAGCAGCTTGAGGAGACAGGGGAACACTGAAGCTTTCTTT
CDR3: CASSLRRQGNTEAFF

J: TRBJ1-5
D: .
V: TRBV9
size: .
DNA: TGTGCCAGCAGCGAAAACTTCGGGCCCCAGCATTTT
CDR3: CASSENFGPQHF

J: TRBJ2-5
D: TRBD2
V: TRBV9
size: .
DNA: TGTGCCAGCAGCGTAGGAGCTAGCGGGGGGATACAAGAGACCCAGTACTTC
CDR3: CASSVGASGGIQETQYF

J: TRBJ2-1
D: TRBD1
V: TRBV7-3
size: .
DNA: TGTGCCAGCAGCTCGACAGGGGGGGATGAGCAGTTCTTC
CDR3: CASSSTGGDEQFF

J: TRBJ2-2
D: .
V: TRBV5-1
size: .
DNA: TGCGCCAGCAGGGCGGACACCGGGGAGCTGTTTTTT
CDR3: CASRADTGELFF

J: TRBJ1-5
D: .
V: TRBV6-7
size: once
DNA: TGTGCCAGCAGCCCGAACTCAGGGAGGGGGTTGGACGGGGAGGATCAGCCCCAGCATTTT
CDR3: CASSPNSGRGLDGEDQPQHF

J: TRBJ1-4
D: TRBD1
V: TRBV7-4
size: few
DNA: TGTGCCAGCAGCTCTCCTCCAACAGGGGGTGAAAAACTGTTTTTT
CDR3: CASSSPPTGGEKLFF

J: TRBJ2-5
D: .
V: TRBV9
size: .
DNA: TGTGCCAGCAGCTCACAGGGTCCTGAGACCCAGTACTTC
CDR3: CASSSQGPETQYF

J: TRBJ2-1
D: TRBD2
V: TRBV13
size: .
DNA: TGTGCCAGCAGCCCCATGGGAGGGAGCGGCAATGAGCAGTTCTTC
CDR3: CASSPMGGSGNEQFF

J: TRBJ2-3
D: TRBD1
V: TRBV27
size: .
DNA: TGTGCCAGCACGATGCGACAGGGGATAACAGATACGCAGTATTTT
CDR3: CASTMRQGITDTQYF

J: TRBJ1-6
D: .
V: TRBV7-2
size: .
DNA: TGTGCCAGCAGCGTAACACAGGTTGGGGATTCACCCCTCCACTTT
CDR3: CASSVTQVGDSPLHF

J: TRBJ2-1
D: .
V: TRBV9
size: .
DNA: TGTGCCAGCAGCGTAGCCGGCTACAATGAGCAGTTCTTC
CDR3: CASSVAGYNEQFF

J: TRBJ1-5
D: .
V: TRBV7-9
size: .
DNA: TGTGCCAGCAGCTTAGTGGGCAGCAATCAGCCCCAGCATTTT
CDR3: CASSLVGSNQPQHF

J: TRBJ1-2
D: TRBD1
V: TRBV19
size: .
DNA: TGTGCCAGTAGTTTACAGGGGTTTGGCTACACCTTC
CDR3: CASSLQGFGYTF

J: TRBJ2-7
D: .
V: TRBV7-2
size: .
DNA: TGTGCCAGCAGCTTAGGGTCAGGGCCCCACGAGCAGTACTTC
CDR3: CASSLGSGPHEQYF